The sequence of this TCR beta chain was determined in a study of technical replicates of blood from several donors. This table comes from immunoSEQ multiplex PCR, and its TCRdb copy is limited to in-frame clones, with some not included. The sample holds 65,000 to 85,000 clones; 75% to 95% are singletons and the top ten take roughly 0.3%. This clone occurred once. V lost 10 bases to trimming and J lost 0 bases, with 16 bases between them. The CDR3 covers 14 residues. The V gene's germline CDR1 is WSHSY and CDR2 SAAADI. The chain carries TRBV10-2 and TRBJ2-7; tentatively, D is TRBD2 (6 bases). The source is a human donor in good health. Sequenced input: T cells isolated from PBMCs. The DNA of the CDR3 is TGCGCCATCGCGGGGCCGGAAAGCTCCTACGAGCAGTACTTC. It codes for CAIAGPESSYEQYF.